This T cell receptor beta chain is drawn from a study of T cell clonality in common variable immunodeficiency. Whole-study findings and limits: Fewer deletions and N-nucleotide insertions were reportedly seen in common variable immunodeficiency TCR beta sequences.

This clone was counted a few times. What it binds is unknown. The read halts 3 residues ahead of the CDR3 end, with the missing end drawn from the germline J gene. The CDR3 covers 19 residues. The germline V gene has CDR1 LNHDA and CDR2 SQIVND (reference sequence). V was clipped by 7 bases and J by 0 bases; unmatched bases: 13. Libraries were prepared by immunoSEQ multiplex PCR; TCRdb keeps only in-frame clonotypes and omits some of them. The specimen has 25,000 to 35,000 clones, none found just once. The V and J genes are TRBV19 and TRBJ2-6; 9 bases are a match to TRBD2. The TCR sequence derives from a human donor with common variable immunodeficiency. The sample was peripheral blood mononuclear cells. The sequenced CDR3 bases are TGTGCCAGTACCTCCGCCTCTAGCGGGGTTGCCTCTGGGGCCAACGTC. Encoded protein: CASTSASSGVASGANV. The CDR3, in full, reads CASTSASSGVASGANVLTF.